This T cell receptor beta chain comes out of a study of cytomegalovirus exposure and HLA in healthy donors. As for this clone: The antigen remains unidentified.

Whole-study findings and limits: In vitro checks showed that a few CMV-associated chains really do target CMV antigens.

Amplification used 60 Vbeta primers and 13 Jbeta primers. TCRdb's copy holds only in-frame clones and misses some; the assay was immunoSEQ multiplex PCR. The table lists roughly 82,000 clones, 60% to 80% of them singletons. The length of the CDR3 is 13 residues. V lost 3 bases, J lost 0 bases, and 4 bases lay in between. Germline V gives CDR1 SGDLS, CDR2 YYNGEE. The rearrangement joins TRBV9 to TRBJ2-1, with D uncertain. The sequencing sample was made of PBMCs. The sequence was collected from a woman aged 50 to 60 in good health and CMV-seropositive. The CDR3 DNA reads TGTGCCAGCAGCGCGAGCTCCTACAATGAGCAGTTCTTC. This gives the protein CASSASSYNEQFF. The variable domain in full, with the rest retrieved from reference TRBV9 and TRBJ2-1, is DSGVTQTPKHLITATGQRVTLRCSPRSGDLSVYWYQQSLDQGLQFLIQYYNGEERAKGNILERFSAQQFPDLHSELNLSSLELGDSALYFCASSASSYNEQFFGPGTRLTVL.